These 6 T cell receptor beta chains came from one sample sequenced in a study of T cell changes during pregnancy in multiple sclerosis (dated by TCRdb to about 2019). Library preparation used the immunoSEQ multiplex PCR assay. The table was pulled from immuneACCESS by TCRdb, which kept in-frame rearrangements only. Such tables lose some clones; where checked, under half of the loss comes from unresolved V genes, and the rest has no known cause. In this sample the table shows around 66,000 clones, 91% of which occur a single time. The ten biggest clones cover about 2.3% of the sample. The material sequenced was peripheral blood, taken in the third trimester of pregnancy. The receptors were sampled from a female donor in good health, enrolled as a control in a pregnancy study.

The chain carries TRBV7-2 and TRBJ2-7; a weak D match, TRBD2 (6 bases). V lost 5 bases and J 0 bases, leaving 17 bases between the germline ends. Germline-derived CDR1 and CDR2 are SGHTA and FQGNSA. The CDR3 has 16 residues. The CDR3 DNA is TGTGCCAGCAGCGAACCGGGACTCTCCACCTCCTACGAGCAGTACTTC. Protein product: CASSEPGLSTSYEQYF.

This clone is a singleton in its sample. The chain combines TRBV6-6 with TRBJ2-1, with TRBD1 matching 7 bases. CDR3 length equals 14 residues. The V gene's germline CDR1 is MNHNY and CDR2 SVGAGI (reference sequence). Trimming took 7 bases from V and 3 from J; bases not matched to a gene: 6. As DNA, the CDR3 is TGTGCCAGCAAGTCCCCAGGGGGCTACAATGAGCAGTTCTTC. As protein: CASKSPGGYNEQFF.

The chain combines TRBV28 with TRBJ2-7; no clear D. V lost 8 bases and J lost 3, with 8 bases in between. In germline, CDR1 is MDHEN, CDR2 SYDVKM. The CDR3 has 11 residues. CDR3 nucleotide sequence: TGTGCCAGCTTATTCGGCTACGAGCAGTACTTC. It specifies CASLFGYEQYF.

V and J are TRBV2 and TRBJ2-7; 9 bases agree with TRBD1. Germline V gene lookup returns CDR1 SNHLY and CDR2 FYNNEI. With V trimmed by 4 bases and J by 5 bases, 15 bases remained unmatched. The CDR3 is made up of 17 amino acids. The CDR3 DNA reads as TGTGCCAGCAGTGGTCCCGGGACAGGGAAATCAATCGACGAGCAGTACTTC. Translating gives CASSGPGTGKSIDEQYF.

This clone was counted once. This chain joins TRBV11-2 and TRBJ2-7; a possible D gene is TRBD2 (6 bases). Trimming took off 2 bases at V and 5 bases at J, with 13 bases between the two ends. Germline CDR1 SGHAT, CDR2 FQNNGV. CDR3 length equals 14 residues. The chain's CDR3 is CASSLMGGVNEQYF. For the CDR3, the DNA is TGTGCCAGCAGCTTAATGGGAGGCGTTAACGAGCAGTACTTC.

This chain connects TRBV21-1 to TRBJ2-3; no check of the table's D call, TRBD2, against the DNA was made. TRBV21-1 is classified as a pseudogene. CDR3 length: 15 amino acids. The CDR3 loop is CASSLSGGDTDTQYF. The CDR3 nucleotides are TGTGCCAGCAGCCTTAGCGGGGGGGACACAGATACGCAGTATTTT.